This T cell receptor beta chain was found in a study of CD8 T cells in Susac syndrome. Reverse transcription of about 0.45 to 1 ug RNA was performed with random hexamers. A multiplex approach, immunoSEQ multiplex PCR, amplified TCR beta CDR3 across 54 Vbeta and 13 Jbeta. TCRdb recomputed calls from the immunoSEQ multiplex PCR reads with MiXCR, one row per CDR3 protein. The sample yields 150,000 to 200,000 distinct CDR3 sequences, approximately 93% seen once. This clonotype was counted once. Sequencing of TCR beta was performed on blood CD8+ T cells and on blood CD4+ T cells. Multiple sclerosis controls were treatment-naive patients with stable or active relapsing-remitting disease. Negative magnetic isolation gave CD8+ and CD4+ cells; FACS enriched CD8+ TEMRA. The sequence came from a human donor with multiple sclerosis. The sample consisted of CD4+ T cells from PBMCs.

The CDR3 sequence: CASEDDTGELFF. Here the CDR3 DNA reads TGTGCCAGCGAAGACGACACCGGGGAGCTGTTTTTT. The V gene is TRBV28, the J gene TRBJ2-2; D is unclear. V was clipped by 8 bases and J by 3 bases, with 7 bases between them. The CDR3 loop spans 12 amino acids. Germline values: CDR1 MDHEN, CDR2 SYDVKM.